This T cell receptor beta chain emerged from a study of beta chain features in type 1 diabetes. What was sequenced were expressed TCRB transcripts, since all of the isolated RNA had been reverse transcribed. Produced via immunoSEQ multiplex PCR; TCRdb's table is partial and in-frame only. The sample yields about 740,000 clones, around an eighth seen once. The CDR3 length is 15 residues. The germline V gene encodes CDR1 MNHEY and CDR2 SVGAGI. The V gene lost 2 bases and the J gene lost 0 bases, with 9 bases spanning the gap. Regarding this clone: Its antigen is not identified.

Study-wide points: Reduced insertions and increased deletions marked VDJ junctions in type 1 diabetes patients. There was a moderate but significant shortening of TCRB CDR3s in all four CD4+ subsets of Type 1 diabetes patients. Compared to healthy donors, patients appeared to have naive, central memory and Treg TCRB repertoires that were more alike.

The V and J genes are TRBV6-5 and TRBJ2-3; D gene ambiguous. What was sequenced was naive CD4+ T cells from blood. The origin of this receptor is a man aged 18-30 years with type 1 diabetes. This CDR3 is CASSYLDPSTDTQYF. As DNA, the CDR3 is TGTGCCAGCAGTTACCTAGATCCCAGCACAGATACGCAGTATTTT.